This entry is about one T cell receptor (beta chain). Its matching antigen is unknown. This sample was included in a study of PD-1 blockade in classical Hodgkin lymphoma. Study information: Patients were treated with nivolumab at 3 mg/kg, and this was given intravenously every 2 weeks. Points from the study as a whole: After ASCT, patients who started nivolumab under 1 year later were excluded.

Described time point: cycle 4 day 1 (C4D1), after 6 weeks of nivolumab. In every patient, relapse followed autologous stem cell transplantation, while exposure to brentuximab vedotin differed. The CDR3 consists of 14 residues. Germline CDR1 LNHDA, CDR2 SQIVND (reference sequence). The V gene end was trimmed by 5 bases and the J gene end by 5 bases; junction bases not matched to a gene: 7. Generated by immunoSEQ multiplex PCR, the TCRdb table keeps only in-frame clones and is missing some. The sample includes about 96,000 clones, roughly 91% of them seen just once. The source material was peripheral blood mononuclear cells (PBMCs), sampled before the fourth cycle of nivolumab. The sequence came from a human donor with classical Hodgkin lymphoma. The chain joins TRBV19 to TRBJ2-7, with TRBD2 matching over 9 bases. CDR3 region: CASSSSGTVDEQYF. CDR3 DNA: TGTGCCAGTAGTTCTAGCGGGACGGTCGACGAGCAGTACTTC.